One and the same sample provided the 15 T cell receptor beta chains below, sequenced in a study of T cell clones after liver transplantation. Profiled with immunoSEQ multiplex PCR; TCRdb holds only in-frame clones, not every one. The table has 60,000 or so clones, about 70% seen once. The specimen comprised CD4+ T cells from blood, sampled before liver transplant. These TCRs come from a human donor who received a liver transplant.

As concerns this clone: A read error may produce the germline difference seen at one junction end. This chain connects TRBV10-2 to TRBJ2-5; D is possibly TRBD1 (6 bases). The length of the CDR3 is 12 residues. Per germline, CDR1 WSHSY and CDR2 SAAADI. The CDR3 sequence: CASGEQGETQYF. CDR3 bases: TGCGCCAGCGGTGAACAGGGAGAGACCCAGTACTTC.

This clone was seen a few times. The V and J genes are TRBV6-5 and TRBJ1-6; D gene unclear. In germline, CDR1 is MNHEY, CDR2 SVGAGI. V was pared by 2 bases and J by 2 bases, with 10 bases between. CDR3 size: 16 residues. The chain's CDR3 is CASSYDPGPYNSPLHF. In DNA, the CDR3 is TGTGCCAGCAGTTACGATCCAGGCCCCTATAATTCACCCCTCCACTTT.

The genes are TRBV19 and TRBJ2-2; D perhaps matches TRBD2 (6 bases). The germline V gene encodes CDR1 LNHDA and CDR2 SQIVND (reference sequence). The CDR3 consists of 15 residues. Between the trimmed V and J ends, which lost 6 bases and 3 bases, there was a span of 14 bases. This chain's CDR3 is CASRHDRGYTGELFF. CDR3 nucleotide sequence: TGTGCCAGTAGGCACGACCGGGGGTACACCGGGGAGCTGTTTTTT.

This chain connects TRBV5-1 to TRBJ2-7, with TRBD2 matching 11 bases. The CDR3 has 17 amino acids. Germline lookup yields CDR1 SGHRS and CDR2 YFSETQ. V lost 0 bases and J lost 3; bases outside the gene matches: 8. As DNA, the CDR3 is TGCGCCAGCAGCTTGGCCCCCCCCGGGACTAGCGGCTACGAGCAGTACTTC. Translating gives CASSLAPPGTSGYEQYF.

This clone was counted only a few times. The V gene is TRBV14, the J gene TRBJ2-7; TRBD1 matches at 8 bases. V lost 2 bases, J lost 2 bases, and 8 bases stayed unmatched. This CDR3 has 16 amino acids. Germline V lookup: CDR1 SGHDN, CDR2 FVKESK. CDR3 DNA sequence: TGTGCCAGCAGCCAATACCTCCGGACAGGGACCTACGAGCAGTACTTC. It codes for CASSQYLRTGTYEQYF.

The gene calls are TRBV11-1 and TRBJ2-5, with D unclear. V lost 6 bases, J lost 2 bases, and 16 bases lay in between. The CDR3 has 15 amino acids. From germline, CDR1 is SGHAT and CDR2 FQDESV (reference sequence). DNA for the CDR3: TGTGCCAGCAGTGGAAACCCGGCAGGACAAGAGACCCAGTACTTC. This sequence encodes CASSGNPAGQETQYF.

The rearrangement links TRBV28 to TRBJ2-4, with TRBD2 as a possible D gene (5 bases). The germline V and J ends were trimmed by 7 bases and 7 bases, with 14 bases remaining between them. The germline CDR1 and CDR2 sequences are MDHEN and SYDVKM. The CDR3 runs to 13 residues. CDR3 sequence (DNA): TGTGCCAGCACCCGGCCCCCGGGGAACATTCAGTACTTC. This sequence encodes CASTRPPGNIQYF.

In DNA, the CDR3 is TGCAGCGTTGAGGCCTCAGGGGGCAGGGGTTATGGCTACACCTTC. Protein product: CSVEASGGRGYGYTF. The chain is built from TRBV29-1 and TRBJ1-2; 8 positions match TRBD1. This CDR3 is 15 amino acids long. Germline V gene sequence: CDR1 SQVTM, CDR2 ANQGSEA. Trimming took 3 bases from V and 5 from J; bases not matched to a gene: 11.

The chain carries TRBV7-9 and TRBJ1-2; D uncertain. The CDR3 spans 15 residues. V was clipped by 5 bases and J by 6 bases, with 19 bases between them. The germline V gene has CDR1 SEHNR and CDR2 FQNEAQ (reference sequence). The CDR3: CASSQSGWPPHGYTF. CDR3 DNA sequence: TGTGCCAGCAGCCAATCGGGATGGCCCCCGCATGGCTACACCTTC.

As concerns this clone: The sample contains more than one DNA sequence encoding this CDR3. V and J are TRBV9 and TRBJ1-1; unclear D gene. The CDR3 spans 14 residues. The germline V and J ends were trimmed by 1 base and 0 bases, with 7 bases remaining between them. In germline, CDR1 is SGDLS, CDR2 YYNGEE. Here the CDR3 reads CASSVSPMNTEAFF. CDR3 in DNA: TGTGCCAGCAGCGTAAGCCCCATGAACACTGAAGCTTTCTTT.

J is TRBJ2-5 and V is TRBV18; the D gene is possibly TRBD1 (5 bases). Germline CDR1 KGHSH, CDR2 LQKENI. This CDR3 is built from 12 residues. V lost 6 bases to trimming and J lost 4 bases, with 9 bases between them. The CDR3 spells CASSGGAETQYF. The DNA of the CDR3 is TGTGCCAGCTCCGGTGGGGCAGAGACCCAGTACTTC.

CDR3 region: CASSFEAGQKNEQFF. CDR3 DNA sequence: TGTGCCAGCAGCTTTGAGGCTGGACAGAAAAATGAGCAGTTCTTC. V gene TRBV7-9 combines with J gene TRBJ2-1; D may be TRBD1 (6 bases). The CDR3 totals 15 residues. The V end lost 3 bases, the J end lost 7 bases, and 16 bases lay between the germline ends. CDR1 is SEHNR, CDR2 FQNEAQ, per germline (reference sequence).

The V call is TRBV7-2, the J call TRBJ1-6, with a tentative D call TRBD1 (6 bases). There are 15 residues in the CDR3. CDR1 is SGHTA, CDR2 FQGNSA, per germline. V was clipped by 5 bases and J by 4 bases, with 12 bases between them. In DNA form, the CDR3 reads TGTGCCAGCAGCATGACAGGCGGATATAATTCACCCCTCCACTTT. This encodes CASSMTGGYNSPLHF.

This chain joins TRBV30 and TRBJ2-7, with a weak D call TRBD1 (5 bases). V was shortened by 0 bases and J by 5 bases, with 11 bases between the two germline ends. CDR3 length: 13 residues. Germline V lookup: CDR1 GTSNPN, CDR2 SVGIG (reference sequence). CDR3 region: CAWSVSREDEQYF. The CDR3 bases are TGTGCCTGGAGTGTATCCAGGGAAGACGAGCAGTACTTC.

This clone came up a few times. This rearrangement joins TRBV10-3 to TRBJ1-2; D is possibly TRBD1 (6 bases). V was cut by 4 bases and J by 4 bases, with 13 bases left in between. Germline lookup yields CDR1 ENHRY and CDR2 SYGVKD. The CDR3 totals 14 residues. The CDR3 nucleotides are TGTGCCATCAGTGCGGGGGGGCTAGGCTATGGCTACACCTTC. Translating it yields CAISAGGLGYGYTF.